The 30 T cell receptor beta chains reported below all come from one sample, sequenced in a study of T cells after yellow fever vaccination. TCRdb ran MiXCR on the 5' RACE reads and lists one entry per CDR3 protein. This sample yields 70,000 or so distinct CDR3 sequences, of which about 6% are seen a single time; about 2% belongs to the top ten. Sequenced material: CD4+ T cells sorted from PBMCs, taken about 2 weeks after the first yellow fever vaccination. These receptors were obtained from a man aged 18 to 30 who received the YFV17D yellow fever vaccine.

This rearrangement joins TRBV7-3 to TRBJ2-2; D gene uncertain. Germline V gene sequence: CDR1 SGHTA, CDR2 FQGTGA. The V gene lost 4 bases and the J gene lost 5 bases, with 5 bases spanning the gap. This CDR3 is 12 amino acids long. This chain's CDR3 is CASSSRTGELFF. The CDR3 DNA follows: TGTGCCAGCAGCTCTCGGACCGGGGAGCTGTTTTTT.

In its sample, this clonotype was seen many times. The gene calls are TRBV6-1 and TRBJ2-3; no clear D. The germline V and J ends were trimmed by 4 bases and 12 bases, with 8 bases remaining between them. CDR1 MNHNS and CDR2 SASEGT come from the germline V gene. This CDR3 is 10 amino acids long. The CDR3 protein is CASSGVFQYF. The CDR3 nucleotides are TGTGCCAGCAGTGGTGTCTTTCAGTATTTT.

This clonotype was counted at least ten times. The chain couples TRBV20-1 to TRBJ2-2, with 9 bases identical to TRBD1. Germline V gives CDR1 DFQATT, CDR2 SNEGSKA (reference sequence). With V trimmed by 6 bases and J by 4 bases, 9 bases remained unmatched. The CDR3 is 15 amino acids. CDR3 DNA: TGCAGTGCCCGGGGGGACAGGGTCTCCACCGGGGAGCTGTTTTTT. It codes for CSARGDRVSTGELFF.

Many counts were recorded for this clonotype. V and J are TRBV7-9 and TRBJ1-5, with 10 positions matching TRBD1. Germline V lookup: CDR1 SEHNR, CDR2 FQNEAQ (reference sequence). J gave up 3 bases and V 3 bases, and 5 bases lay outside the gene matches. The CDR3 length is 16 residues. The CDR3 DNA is TGTGCCAGCAGCTTGGGGACAGGGGAATTCAATCAGCCCCAGCATTTT. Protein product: CASSLGTGEFNQPQHF.

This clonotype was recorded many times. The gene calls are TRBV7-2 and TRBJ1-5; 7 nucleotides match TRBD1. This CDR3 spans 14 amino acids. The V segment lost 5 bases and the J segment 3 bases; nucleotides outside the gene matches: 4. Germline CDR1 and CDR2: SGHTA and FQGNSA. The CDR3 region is CASSRDRANQPQHF. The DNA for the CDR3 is TGTGCCAGCAGCCGGGACAGAGCCAATCAGCCCCAGCATTTT.

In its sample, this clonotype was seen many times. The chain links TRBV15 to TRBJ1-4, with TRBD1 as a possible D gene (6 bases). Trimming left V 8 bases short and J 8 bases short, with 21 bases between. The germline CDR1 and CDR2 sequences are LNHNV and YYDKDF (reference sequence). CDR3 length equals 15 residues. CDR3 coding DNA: TGTGCCACCCAACTACCAGGGGATAGTTACGAAAAACTGTTTTTT. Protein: CATQLPGDSYEKLFF.

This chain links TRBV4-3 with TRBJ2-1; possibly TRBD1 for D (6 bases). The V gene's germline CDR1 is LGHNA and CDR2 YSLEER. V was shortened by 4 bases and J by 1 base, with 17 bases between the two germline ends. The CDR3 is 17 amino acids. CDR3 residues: CASSRTSGTLSYNEQFF. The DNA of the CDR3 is TGCGCCAGCAGCCGAACCTCCGGGACACTATCCTACAATGAGCAGTTCTTC.

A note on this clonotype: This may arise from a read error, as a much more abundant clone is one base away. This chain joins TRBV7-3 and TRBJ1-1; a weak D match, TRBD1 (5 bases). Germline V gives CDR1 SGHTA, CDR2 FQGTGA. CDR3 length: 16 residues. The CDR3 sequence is CDSSLVPRGGNTEAFF. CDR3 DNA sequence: TGTGACAGCAGCTTGGTCCCCCGGGGCGGGAACACTGAAGCTTTCTTT.

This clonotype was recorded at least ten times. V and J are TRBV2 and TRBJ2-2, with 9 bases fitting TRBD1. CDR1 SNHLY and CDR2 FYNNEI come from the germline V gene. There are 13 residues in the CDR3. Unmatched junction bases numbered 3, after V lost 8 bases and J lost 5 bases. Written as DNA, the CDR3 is TGTGCCAGCTCGGACAGGGGTACCGGGGAGCTGTTTTTT. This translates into CASSDRGTGELFF.

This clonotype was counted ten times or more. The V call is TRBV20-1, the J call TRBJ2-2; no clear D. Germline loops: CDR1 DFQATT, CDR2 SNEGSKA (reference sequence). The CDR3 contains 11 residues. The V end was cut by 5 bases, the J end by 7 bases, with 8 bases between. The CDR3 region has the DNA TGCAGTGCTGTCTTCGGCGGGGAGCTGTTTTTT. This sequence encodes CSAVFGGELFF.

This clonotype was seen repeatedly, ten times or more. The CDR3 protein is CAISFQQGTDTQYF. For the CDR3, the DNA is TGTGCCATCAGTTTTCAACAGGGCACAGATACGCAGTATTTT. The chain couples TRBV10-3 to TRBJ2-3; possible D gene TRBD1, 5 bases. The CDR3 is made up of 14 amino acids. CDR1 and CDR2 from the germline V gene are ENHRY and SYGVKD. V dropped 5 bases and J dropped 1 base, with 10 bases sitting between them.

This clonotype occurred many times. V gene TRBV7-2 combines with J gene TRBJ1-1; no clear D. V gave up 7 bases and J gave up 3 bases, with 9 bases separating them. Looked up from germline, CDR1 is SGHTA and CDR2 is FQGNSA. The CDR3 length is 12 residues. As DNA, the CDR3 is TGTGCCAGCAAAGCGGAGGACACTGAAGCTTTCTTT. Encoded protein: CASKAEDTEAFF.

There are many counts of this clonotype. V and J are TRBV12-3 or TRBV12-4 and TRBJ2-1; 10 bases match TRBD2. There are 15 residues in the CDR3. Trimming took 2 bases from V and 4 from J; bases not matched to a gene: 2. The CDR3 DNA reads TGTGCCAGCAGTTTACTAGCGGGGGCTTACAATGAGCAGTTCTTC. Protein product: CASSLLAGAYNEQFF.

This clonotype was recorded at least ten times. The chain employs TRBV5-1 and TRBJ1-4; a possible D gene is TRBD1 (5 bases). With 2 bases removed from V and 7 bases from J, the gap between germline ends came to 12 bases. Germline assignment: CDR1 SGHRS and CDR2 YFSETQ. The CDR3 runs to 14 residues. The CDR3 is CASSFPGPTEKLFF. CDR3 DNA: TGCGCCAGCAGCTTCCCAGGGCCTACTGAAAAACTGTTTTTT.

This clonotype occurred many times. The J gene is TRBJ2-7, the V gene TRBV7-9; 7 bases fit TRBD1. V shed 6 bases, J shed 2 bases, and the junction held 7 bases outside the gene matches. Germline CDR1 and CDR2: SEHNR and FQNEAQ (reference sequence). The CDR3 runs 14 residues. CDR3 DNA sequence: TGTGCCAGCAGTAAACAGGGGTACCCCTACGAGCAGTACGTC. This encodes CASSKQGYPYEQYV.

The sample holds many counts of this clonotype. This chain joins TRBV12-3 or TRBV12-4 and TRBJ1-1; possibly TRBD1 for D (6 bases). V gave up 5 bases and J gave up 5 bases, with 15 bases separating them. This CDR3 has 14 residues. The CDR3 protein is CASSRQGRGTEAFF. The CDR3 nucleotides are TGTGCCAGCAGTAGGCAGGGGCGAGGGACTGAAGCTTTCTTT.

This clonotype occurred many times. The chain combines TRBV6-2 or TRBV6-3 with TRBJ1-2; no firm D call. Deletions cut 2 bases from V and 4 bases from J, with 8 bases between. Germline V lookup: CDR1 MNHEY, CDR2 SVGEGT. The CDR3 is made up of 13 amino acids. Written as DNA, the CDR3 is TGTGCCAGCAGTTACACCGGACCCTATGGCTACACCTTC. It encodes CASSYTGPYGYTF.

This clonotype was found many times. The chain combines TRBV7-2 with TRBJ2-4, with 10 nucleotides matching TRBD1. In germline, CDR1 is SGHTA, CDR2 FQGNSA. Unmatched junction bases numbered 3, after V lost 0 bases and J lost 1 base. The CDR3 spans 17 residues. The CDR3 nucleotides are TGTGCCAGCAGCTTAGCGCAGGGACAGGGGGCCAAAAACATTCAGTACTTC. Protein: CASSLAQGQGAKNIQYF.

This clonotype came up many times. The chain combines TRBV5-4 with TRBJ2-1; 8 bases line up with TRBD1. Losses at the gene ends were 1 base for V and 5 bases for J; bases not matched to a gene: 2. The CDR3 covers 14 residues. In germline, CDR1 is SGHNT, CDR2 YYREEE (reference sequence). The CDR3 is CASSLQGADNEQFF. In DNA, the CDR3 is TGTGCCAGCAGCTTGCAGGGGGCCGACAATGAGCAGTTCTTC.

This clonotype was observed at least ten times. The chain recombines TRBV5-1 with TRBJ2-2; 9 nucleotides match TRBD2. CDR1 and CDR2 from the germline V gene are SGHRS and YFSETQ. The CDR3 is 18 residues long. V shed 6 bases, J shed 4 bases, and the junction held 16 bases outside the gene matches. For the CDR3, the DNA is TGCGCCAGCAAAGACCCAGCGGGGGGCCTGGGGATCACCGGGGAGCTGTTTTTT. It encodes CASKDPAGGLGITGELFF.

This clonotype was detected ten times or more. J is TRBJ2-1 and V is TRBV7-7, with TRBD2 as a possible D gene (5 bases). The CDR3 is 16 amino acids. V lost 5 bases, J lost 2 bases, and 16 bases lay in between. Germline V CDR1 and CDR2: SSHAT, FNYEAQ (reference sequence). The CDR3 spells CASSRSSGTPYNEQFF. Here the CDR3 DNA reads TGTGCCAGCAGCCGATCAAGCGGTACCCCCTACAATGAGCAGTTCTTC. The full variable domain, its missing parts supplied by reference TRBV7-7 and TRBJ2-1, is GAGVSQSPRYKVTKRGQDVTLRCDPISSHATLYWYQQALGQGPEFLTYFNYEAQPDKSGLPSDRFSAERPEGSISTLTIQRTEQRDSAMYRCASSRSSGTPYNEQFFGPGTRLTVL.

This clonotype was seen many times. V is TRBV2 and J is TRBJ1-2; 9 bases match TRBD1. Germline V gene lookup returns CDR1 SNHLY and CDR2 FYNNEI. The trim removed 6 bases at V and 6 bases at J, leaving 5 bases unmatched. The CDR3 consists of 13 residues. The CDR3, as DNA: TGTGCCAGCAGGGGGACAGGGTGGCATGGCTACACCTTC. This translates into CASRGTGWHGYTF. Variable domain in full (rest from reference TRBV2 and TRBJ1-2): EPEVTQTPSHQVTQMGQEVILRCVPISNHLYFYWYRQILGQKVEFLVSFYNNEISEKSEIFDDQFSVERPDGSNFTLKIRSTKLEDSAMYFCASRGTGWHGYTFGSGTRLTVV.

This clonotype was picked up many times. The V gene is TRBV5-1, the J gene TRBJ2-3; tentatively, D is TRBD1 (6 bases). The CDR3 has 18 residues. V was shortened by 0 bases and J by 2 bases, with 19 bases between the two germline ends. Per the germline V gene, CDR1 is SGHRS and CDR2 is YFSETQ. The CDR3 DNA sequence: TGCGCCAGCAGCTTGGACCACTCACAGGGTCGGCCCACAGATACGCAGTATTTT. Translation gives CASSLDHSQGRPTDTQYF.

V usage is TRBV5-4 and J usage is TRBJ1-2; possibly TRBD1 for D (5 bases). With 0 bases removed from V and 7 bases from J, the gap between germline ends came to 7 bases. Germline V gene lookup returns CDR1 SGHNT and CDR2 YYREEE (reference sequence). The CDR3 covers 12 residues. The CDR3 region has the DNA TGTGCCAGCAGCTTGGGGCAGGGTGGCTACACCTTC. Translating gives CASSLGQGGYTF.

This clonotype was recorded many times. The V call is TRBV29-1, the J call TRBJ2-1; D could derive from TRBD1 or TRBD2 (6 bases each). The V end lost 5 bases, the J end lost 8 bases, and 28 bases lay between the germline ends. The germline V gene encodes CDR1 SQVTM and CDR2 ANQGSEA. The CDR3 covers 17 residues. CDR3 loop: CSVWPGAFGGEVDEQFF. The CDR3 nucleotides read TGCAGCGTTTGGCCGGGGGCATTTGGCGGGGAAGTGGATGAGCAGTTCTTC.

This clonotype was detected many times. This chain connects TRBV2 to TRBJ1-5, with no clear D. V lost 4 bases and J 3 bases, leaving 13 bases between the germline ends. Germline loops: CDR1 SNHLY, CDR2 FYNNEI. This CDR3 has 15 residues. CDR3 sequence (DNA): TGTGCCAGCAGTGCCAATATCCCATCCAATCAGCCCCAGCATTTT. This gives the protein CASSANIPSNQPQHF.

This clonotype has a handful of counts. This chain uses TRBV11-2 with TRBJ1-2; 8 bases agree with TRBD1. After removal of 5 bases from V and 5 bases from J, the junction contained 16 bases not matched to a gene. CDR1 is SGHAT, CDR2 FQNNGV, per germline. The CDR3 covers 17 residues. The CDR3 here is CASSGRTGPSPNYGYTF. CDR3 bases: TGTGCCAGCAGCGGACGGACAGGGCCCTCCCCGAATTATGGCTACACCTTC.

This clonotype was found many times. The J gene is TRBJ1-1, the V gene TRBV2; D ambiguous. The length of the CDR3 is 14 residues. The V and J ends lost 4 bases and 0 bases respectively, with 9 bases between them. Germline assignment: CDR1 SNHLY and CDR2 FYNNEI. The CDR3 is CASSGMIMNTEAFF. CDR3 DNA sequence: TGTGCCAGCAGTGGTATGATAATGAACACTGAAGCTTTCTTT.

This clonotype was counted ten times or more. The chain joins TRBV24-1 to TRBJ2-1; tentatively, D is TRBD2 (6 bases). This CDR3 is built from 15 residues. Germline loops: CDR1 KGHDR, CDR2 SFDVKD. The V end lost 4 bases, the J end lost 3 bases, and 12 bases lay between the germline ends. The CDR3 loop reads CATSEGGTRYNEQFF. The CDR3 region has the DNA TGTGCCACCAGTGAGGGCGGGACTCGCTACAATGAGCAGTTCTTC.

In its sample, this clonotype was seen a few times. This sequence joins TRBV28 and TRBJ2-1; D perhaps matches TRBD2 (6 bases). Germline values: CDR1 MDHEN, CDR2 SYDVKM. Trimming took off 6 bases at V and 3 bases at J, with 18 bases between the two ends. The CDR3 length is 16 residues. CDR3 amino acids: CASREPGLLLYNEQFF. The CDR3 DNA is TGTGCCAGCAGGGAACCGGGACTCCTTCTCTACAATGAGCAGTTCTTC.